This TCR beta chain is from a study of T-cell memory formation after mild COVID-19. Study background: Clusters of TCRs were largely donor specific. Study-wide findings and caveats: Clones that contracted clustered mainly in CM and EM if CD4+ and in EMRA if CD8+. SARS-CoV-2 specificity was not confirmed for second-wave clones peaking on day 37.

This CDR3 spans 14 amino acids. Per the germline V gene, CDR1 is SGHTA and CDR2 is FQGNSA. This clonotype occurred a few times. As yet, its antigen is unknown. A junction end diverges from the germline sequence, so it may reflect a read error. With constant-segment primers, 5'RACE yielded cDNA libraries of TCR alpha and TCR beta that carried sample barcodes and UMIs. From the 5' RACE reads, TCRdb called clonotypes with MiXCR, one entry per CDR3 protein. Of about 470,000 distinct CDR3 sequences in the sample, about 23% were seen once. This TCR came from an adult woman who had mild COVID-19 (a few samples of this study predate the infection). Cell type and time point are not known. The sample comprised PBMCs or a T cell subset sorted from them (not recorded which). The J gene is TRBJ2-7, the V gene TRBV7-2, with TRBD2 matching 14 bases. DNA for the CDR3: TGTGCCAGCACCGTCCCGGGACTAGCGGGAGTTACCCACTTC. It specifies CASTVPGLAGVTHF.